Listed here are 16 T cell receptor beta chains from one sample, sequenced in a study of metastatic and nonmetastatic thyroid tumors. TCRdb re-called clones from the PCR reads using MiXCR. The sample lists about 93,000 clones; roughly 13% were seen once. Nobody among the patients had been given any treatment before thyroid surgery. The sample was blood. The receptors derive from a female donor with papillary thyroid cancer or a benign thyroid nodule (not recorded which). Some clones in this sample may be carry-over from other donors' samples.

About this clone: A junction boundary mismatches the germline segment, possibly from a read error. The CDR3, as DNA: TGTGCCATCAGTTGGGCTAGCGGGAAAGGGCACACCGGGGAGCTGTTTTTT. Translated: CAISWASGKGHTGELFF. The chain is built from TRBV6-2 or TRBV6-3 and TRBJ2-2; TRBD2 agrees at 9 bases. Germline V gene sequence: CDR1 MNHEY, CDR2 SVGEGT. The CDR3 length is 17 residues.

This sequence joins TRBV12-3 or TRBV12-4 and TRBJ2-1; D not certain. This CDR3 comprises 11 residues. V lost 5 bases to trimming and J lost 9 bases, with 8 bases between them. Written as DNA, the CDR3 is TGTGCCAGCAGTACTGCTGGTGAGCAGTTCTTC. Its protein is CASSTAGEQFF.

The V call is TRBV11-1, the J call TRBJ1-2; D is unresolved. The CDR3 contains 16 residues. V was cut by 5 bases and J by 10 bases, with 26 bases left in between. CDR1 is SGHAT and CDR2 is FQDESV in the germline V gene (reference sequence). Here the CDR3 DNA reads TGTGCCAGCAGCCCACCGGGAACAGTCCAAAGAGATGTCTACACCTTC. Amino acids: CASSPPGTVQRDVYTF.

To note about this clone: A junction boundary mismatches the germline segment, possibly from a read error. The J gene is TRBJ2-7, the V gene TRBV3-1; possibly TRBD2 for D (5 bases). Germline values: CDR1 LGHDT, CDR2 YNNKEL (reference sequence). The CDR3 extends over 18 amino acids. CDR3 amino acids: CASSPNLRRTGSSYEQYF. Here the CDR3 DNA reads TGTGCCAGCAGCCCCAACCTTCGGAGGACTGGCAGCTCCTACGAGCAATACTTC.

The chain links TRBV28 to TRBJ1-1, with D uncertain. This CDR3 comprises 13 residues. Per the germline V gene, CDR1 is MDHEN and CDR2 is SYDVKM. With 7 bases removed from V and 0 bases from J, the gap between germline ends came to 9 bases. In nucleotides, the CDR3 is TGTGCCAGCATTGGGTTCTTGAACACTGAAGCTTTCTTT. Protein sequence: CASIGFLNTEAFF.

This clone was recorded at least ten times. The V call is TRBV6-1, the J call TRBJ2-1; the match to TRBD2 covers 8 bases. Germline V lookup: CDR1 MNHNS, CDR2 SASEGT. The CDR3 has 14 amino acids. The V gene end was trimmed by 6 bases and the J gene end by 5 bases; junction bases not matched to a gene: 6. DNA for the CDR3: TGTGCCAGCAGACCGGGACTAGTTCACAATGAGCAGTTCTTC. Translated: CASRPGLVHNEQFF.

This clone was found a few times. A single base separates this from a much larger clone, so it may be a read error. The chain employs TRBV13 and TRBJ2-5; the D gene is possibly TRBD1 (5 bases). The V gene's germline CDR1 is PRHDT and CDR2 FYEKMQ (reference sequence). The CDR3 consists of 14 residues. The CDR3 here is CAGSHRSGQETQYF. CDR3 bases: TGTGCCGGCAGCCATCGTTCAGGGCAAGAGACCCAGTACTTC.

This clone was found many times. This chain uses TRBV6-2 or TRBV6-3 with TRBJ1-1, with a tentative D call TRBD1 (6 bases). The CDR3 is 20 residues long. Germline lookup yields CDR1 MNHEY and CDR2 SVGEGT. V lost 0 bases, J lost 0 bases, and 23 bases lay in between. DNA of the CDR3: TGTGCCAGCAGTTACTCTCAATTTCCGGGACACTCTATGTTGAACACTGAAGCTTTCTTT. It translates to CASSYSQFPGHSMLNTEAFF.

The table lists this clone with many counts. The chain employs TRBV10-3 and TRBJ2-7; D remains unclear. The CDR3 covers 17 residues. Germline values: CDR1 ENHRY, CDR2 SYGVKD. V shed 0 bases and J shed 2 bases, with 17 bases lying between them. The chain's CDR3 is CAISESRWQSTPYEQYF. The CDR3, as DNA: TGTGCCATCAGTGAGTCGCGGTGGCAGTCCACCCCCTACGAGCAGTACTTC.

This clone was counted at least ten times. CDR3: CASSLLGGADGYTF. The CDR3 nucleotides read TGTGCCAGCAGCTTGCTAGGGGGCGCGGATGGCTACACCTTC. The rearrangement uses TRBV7-2 and TRBJ1-2; 7 bases map to TRBD1. Trimming cost V 3 bases and J 6 bases; bases outside gene matches: 7. Germline V gene sequence: CDR1 SGHTA, CDR2 FQGNSA. This CDR3 is 14 amino acids long.

In this sample, this clone turned up many times. V gene TRBV29-1 combines with J gene TRBJ1-1; 7 nucleotides agree with TRBD1. Germline CDR1 SQVTM, CDR2 ANQGSEA. V lost 6 bases, J lost 2 bases, and 3 bases stayed unmatched. The CDR3 has 12 amino acids. The CDR3 region has the DNA TGCAGCGTGGGACAGCTCAACACTGAAGCTTTCTTT. Protein product: CSVGQLNTEAFF. Looking up the rest from reference TRBV29-1 and TRBJ1-1 gives the full variable domain: SAVISQKPSRDICQRGTSLTIQCQVDSQVTMMFWYRQQPGQSLTLIATANQGSEATYESGFVIDKFPISRPNLTFSTLTVSNMSPEDSSIYLCSVGQLNTEAFFGQGTRLTVV.

The sample holds many counts of this clone. The rearrangement uses TRBV6-1 and TRBJ2-7, with 7 bases aligning to TRBD1. Germline trimming cut 6 bases from V and 2 bases from J; bases unmatched to any gene: 7. Germline assignment: CDR1 MNHNS and CDR2 SASEGT. This CDR3 contains 14 residues. CDR3 DNA: TGTGCCAGCAGCCCGCGACAGGGCCCCTACGAGCAGTACTTC. This codes for CASSPRQGPYEQYF.

At least ten counts were recorded for this clone. The chain is built from TRBV15 and TRBJ1-3; D might be TRBD1 (6 bases). The CDR3 is 14 amino acids. Germline-derived CDR1 and CDR2 are LNHNV and YYDKDF (reference sequence). Between the trimmed V and J ends, which lost 3 bases and 0 bases, there was a span of 6 bases. The CDR3 protein is CATSRTGSGNTIYF. The CDR3 DNA is TGTGCCACCAGCAGGACAGGCTCTGGAAACACCATATATTTT.

For this clone: A much larger clone lies a single base off, so this may be a read error. The CDR3 DNA reads as TGTGCCAGTAGTAGGACTATCGGGAGGTACACAGATACGCAGTATTTT. Translated, it gives CASSRTIGRYTDTQYF. This chain connects TRBV19 to TRBJ2-3; 7 nucleotides align to TRBD2. CDR3 length: 16 residues. The germline V gene encodes CDR1 LNHDA and CDR2 SQIVND (reference sequence). The ends lost 4 bases at V and 2 bases at J; junction bases unmatched: 9.

The table lists this clone with many counts. CDR3: CASSHGQGGQYF. The CDR3 DNA reads TGTGCCAGCAGCCACGGACAGGGGGGGCAGTACTTC. The chain couples TRBV11-2 to TRBJ2-7; TRBD1 matches at 10 bases. Germline assignment: CDR1 SGHAT and CDR2 FQNNGV. CDR3 length equals 12 residues. With 5 bases clipped from V and 9 bases from J, the junction kept 4 bases outside the gene matches.

This rearrangement joins TRBV7-2 to TRBJ2-7, with 7 bases lining up with TRBD2. The germline V gene has CDR1 SGHTA and CDR2 FQGNSA. V shed 4 bases and J 5 bases; nucleotides not matched to a gene: 11. The CDR3 is 15 amino acids. The CDR3 reads CASSYLAGAVNEQYF. For the CDR3, the DNA is TGTGCCAGCAGCTACTTGGCGGGAGCCGTAAACGAGCAGTACTTC.